A single T cell receptor (beta chain) is shown here with its context. This sample is drawn from a study of control samples from healthy donors and cancer patients. Here immunoSEQ multiplex PCR was the method, and the copy in TCRdb shows in-frame clones only, minus some. The sample has roughly 160,000 clones, about 94% seen once; the top ten hold approximately 14%. Looked up from germline, CDR1 is LNHDA and CDR2 is SQIVND (reference sequence). The CDR3 extends over 14 amino acids. The V and J ends lost 9 bases and 5 bases respectively, with 20 bases between them. Material for sequencing was PBMCs. This clonotype was obtained from a man in his 60s with colorectal cancer. This chain joins TRBV19 and TRBJ2-7; the D gene is possibly TRBD1 (6 bases). CDR3 DNA sequence: TGTGCCAGGACTAATTCTACAGGGAACGACGAGCAGTACTTC. Amino acids: CARTNSTGNDEQYF.